A selection of T cell receptor beta chains follows, all from one sample in a study of OX40 agonist ivuxolimab in advanced cancers. TCRdb's table, derived via immunoSEQ multiplex PCR, lists solely in-frame clones and lacks some. The data show 60,000 to 70,000 clones, with 75% to 90% seen just once and approximately 1.2% held by the top ten. Here the sequenced sample was CD4+ or CD8+ T cells sorted from blood, taken in a trial of the OX40 agonist ivuxolimab. These receptors originate from an adult with an advanced solid tumor such as melanoma, head and neck, liver or kidney cancer. Each CDR3 is given with its conserved first and last residue. The order of the fields is V gene, clone size, D gene, J gene, CDR3 protein, CDR3 DNA. A D gene is named only where the DNA matches it firmly. Not all rows give a size; the values are once, few, many and, for expanded clones, a class.

v_call: TRBV18
clone_size: -
d_call: -
j_call: TRBJ2-5
cdr3_aa: CASSPPGEKETQYF
cdr3_nt: TGTGCCAGCTCACCGCCGGGGGAGAAAGAGACCCAGTACTTC

v_call: TRBV19
clone_size: -
d_call: TRBD2
j_call: TRBJ2-1
cdr3_aa: CASSRAGLAGGPVSYNEQFF
cdr3_nt: TGTGCCAGTAGTAGGGCGGGACTAGCGGGGGGGCCGGTCTCCTACAATGAGCAGTTCTTC

v_call: TRBV2
clone_size: -
d_call: -
j_call: TRBJ1-2
cdr3_aa: CASGQINGGYTF
cdr3_nt: TGTGCCAGCGGCCAGATCAACGGTGGCTACACCTTC

v_call: TRBV2
clone_size: -
d_call: -
j_call: TRBJ2-2
cdr3_aa: CASSEVQGGTGELFF
cdr3_nt: TGTGCCAGCAGTGAAGTGCAGGGTGGCACCGGGGAGCTGTTTTTT

v_call: TRBV7-8
clone_size: -
d_call: TRBD2
j_call: TRBJ2-5
cdr3_aa: CASSHPGGGQETQYF
cdr3_nt: TGTGCCAGCAGCCACCCCGGCGGGGGTCAAGAGACCCAGTACTTC

v_call: TRBV9
clone_size: few
d_call: -
j_call: TRBJ2-3
cdr3_aa: CASSVGSLSTDTQYF
cdr3_nt: TGTGCCAGCAGCGTCGGGAGCCTGAGCACAGATACGCAGTATTTT

v_call: TRBV9
clone_size: -
d_call: TRBD1
j_call: TRBJ2-6
cdr3_aa: CASSPRQGFLVSGANVLTF
cdr3_nt: TGTGCCAGCAGCCCACGACAGGGGTTTCTAGTAAGTGGGGCCAACGTCCTGACTTTC

v_call: TRBV20-1
clone_size: -
d_call: TRBD1
j_call: TRBJ2-1
cdr3_aa: CSRQGRHEQFF
cdr3_nt: TGCAGTAGACAGGGTCGTCATGAGCAGTTCTTC

v_call: TRBV27
clone_size: -
d_call: TRBD1
j_call: TRBJ1-4
cdr3_aa: CASSLTGVLNEKLFF
cdr3_nt: TGTGCCAGCAGTCTTACAGGGGTCCTTAATGAAAAACTGTTTTTT

v_call: TRBV2
clone_size: -
d_call: TRBD2
j_call: TRBJ2-5
cdr3_aa: CASSPYRGRETQYF
cdr3_nt: TGTGCCAGCTCCCCATACCGCGGGAGAGAGACCCAGTACTTC

v_call: TRBV30
clone_size: -
d_call: -
j_call: TRBJ1-6
cdr3_aa: CAWGGGGSPLHF
cdr3_nt: TGTGCCTGGGGTGGGGGGGGATCACCCCTCCACTTT

v_call: TRBV19
clone_size: -
d_call: TRBD1
j_call: TRBJ1-6
cdr3_aa: CASSLRTGGNSPLHF
cdr3_nt: TGTGCCAGTAGCCTTAGGACAGGGGGTAATTCACCCCTCCACTTT

v_call: TRBV11-2
clone_size: -
d_call: -
j_call: TRBJ2-3
cdr3_aa: CASSSGLGVSTDTQYF
cdr3_nt: TGTGCCAGCAGCTCCGGGCTGGGGGTTAGCACAGATACGCAGTATTTT

v_call: TRBV2
clone_size: once
d_call: -
j_call: TRBJ2-7
cdr3_aa: CASSEAPGQGGSYEQYF
cdr3_nt: TGTGCCAGCAGTGAAGCCCCCGGCCAGGGGGGTTCGTACGAGCAGTACTTC

v_call: TRBV19
clone_size: -
d_call: TRBD1
j_call: TRBJ2-6
cdr3_aa: CASSDLGQVNSGANVLTF
cdr3_nt: TGTGCCAGTAGTGACCTGGGACAGGTTAACTCTGGGGCCAACGTCCTGACTTTC

v_call: TRBV7-9
clone_size: -
d_call: TRBD1
j_call: TRBJ1-2
cdr3_aa: CASSTQPGTGAGYTF
cdr3_nt: TGTGCCAGCAGCACCCAACCCGGGACAGGGGCTGGCTACACCTTC

v_call: TRBV9
clone_size: -
d_call: -
j_call: TRBJ1-6
cdr3_aa: CASSVGIENSPLHF
cdr3_nt: TGTGCCAGCAGCGTAGGAATTGAAAATTCACCCCTCCACTTT

v_call: TRBV5-1
clone_size: -
d_call: -
j_call: TRBJ1-3
cdr3_aa: CASSLGGVSGNTIYF
cdr3_nt: TGCGCCAGCAGCTTGGGTGGCGTCTCTGGAAACACCATATATTTT

v_call: TRBV19
clone_size: -
d_call: TRBD2
j_call: TRBJ2-1
cdr3_aa: CASSIGLAGGPYNEQFF
cdr3_nt: TGTGCCAGTAGTATAGGACTAGCGGGGGGGCCCTACAATGAGCAGTTCTTC

v_call: TRBV30
clone_size: -
d_call: -
j_call: TRBJ2-6
cdr3_aa: CALGTSGANVLTF
cdr3_nt: TGTGCCCTCGGCACGTCTGGGGCCAACGTCCTGACTTTC

v_call: TRBV27
clone_size: -
d_call: TRBD1
j_call: TRBJ1-2
cdr3_aa: CASSPRTGIGYTF
cdr3_nt: TGTGCCAGCAGTCCCCGGACAGGGATTGGCTACACCTTC

v_call: TRBV29-1
clone_size: -
d_call: TRBD1
j_call: TRBJ1-2
cdr3_aa: CSGDRVPDGYTF
cdr3_nt: TGCAGCGGGGACAGGGTACCGGATGGCTACACCTTC

v_call: TRBV25-1
clone_size: once
d_call: -
j_call: TRBJ1-4
cdr3_aa: CASSDHRATNEKLFF
cdr3_nt: TGTGCCAGCAGTGATCACAGGGCAACTAATGAAAAACTGTTTTTT

v_call: TRBV5-1
clone_size: -
d_call: TRBD1
j_call: TRBJ1-6
cdr3_aa: CASRAGQGHHNSPLHF
cdr3_nt: TGCGCCAGCAGGGCTGGACAGGGGCACCATAATTCACCCCTCCACTTT

v_call: TRBV7-2
clone_size: -
d_call: TRBD2
j_call: TRBJ2-1
cdr3_aa: CASSTSGGVYNEQFF
cdr3_nt: TGTGCCAGCAGCACAAGCGGGGGGGTTTACAATGAGCAGTTCTTC